These 5 T cell receptor beta chains share one sample of origin, sequenced in a study of shared clonotypes between healthy human individuals (dated by TCRdb to about 2020). Library construction relied on the immunoSEQ multiplex PCR assay. Here the immuneACCESS table is served through TCRdb, limited to in-frame sequences with V and J called. Missing clones are a known gap in these copies; in checked studies unresolved V genes cover under half, and the rest lacks a known reason. Across this sample there are more than 2 million clones, with about 94% seen only once. The ten largest clones represent around 1.7% of the sample. For the CD8 naive samples, CD45RO-negative cells were positively selected for CCR7, yielding a CD45RA+CCR7+ population from which TemRA cells were excluded. The sample consisted of naive CD8+ T cells from PBMCs. What this sample's cell subset or site label stands for: CD45RA+CCR7+. Receptor source: a man younger than 35 in good health. Some clones in this sample may be carry-over from other donors' samples.

The chain recombines TRBV2 with TRBJ2-5; 8 positions agree with TRBD1. The CDR3 sequence is 13 residues long. Germline CDR1 reads SNHLY; CDR2 reads FYNNEI. The J segment lost 5 bases and the V segment lost 5 bases, leaving 4 bases of the junction unmatched. CDR3 protein: CASSWTGRETQYF. The CDR3 region has the DNA TGTGCCAGCAGTTGGACAGGGAGGGAGACCCAGTACTTC.

The J gene is TRBJ1-5, the V gene TRBV19; D is ambiguous. The V gene lost 5 bases and the J gene lost 0 bases, with 8 bases spanning the gap. The CDR3 is 14 residues long. Germline CDR1 reads LNHDA; CDR2 reads SQIVND (reference sequence). For the CDR3, the DNA is TGTGCCAGTAGTGGGCTTTATAGCAATCAGCCCCAGCATTTT. Amino acid sequence: CASSGLYSNQPQHF.

CDR3 sequence (DNA): TGTGCCAGCAGCTCGCCGACTAGCGGGAGGGGAGAGACCCAGTACTTC. Translation gives CASSSPTSGRGETQYF. The gene calls are TRBV7-9 and TRBJ2-5; 14 positions agree with TRBD2. CDR3 size: 16 residues. The junction had 5 bases not matched to a gene; V was cut back by 4 bases and J by 4 bases. Germline lookup yields CDR1 SEHNR and CDR2 FQNEAQ (reference sequence).

This rearrangement joins TRBV13 to TRBJ2-1; D is uncertain. The V and J ends lost 3 bases and 9 bases respectively, with 6 bases between them. The CDR3 consists of 11 residues. The germline V gene has CDR1 PRHDT and CDR2 FYEKMQ (reference sequence). As DNA, the CDR3 is TGTGCCAGCAGCTTTTCGGTTGAGCAGTTCTTC. Translation: CASSFSVEQFF.

V usage is TRBV9 and J usage is TRBJ1-4; D not resolved. The CDR3 contains 14 residues. The V and J ends lost 4 bases and 8 bases respectively, with 15 bases between them. CDR1 SGDLS and CDR2 YYNGEE come from the germline V gene. The CDR3 sequence is CASSPRWVFEKLFF. CDR3 in DNA: TGTGCCAGCAGCCCCCGCTGGGTATTCGAAAAACTGTTTTTT. The entire variable domain, with the rest obtained from reference TRBV9 and TRBJ1-4, is as follows: DSGVTQTPKHLITATGQRVTLRCSPRSGDLSVYWYQQSLDQGLQFLIQYYNGEERAKGNILERFSAQQFPDLHSELNLSSLELGDSALYFCASSPRWVFEKLFFGSGTQLSVL.